The table lists the clone carrying this T cell receptor beta chain with many counts. Its antigen is still unknown. The data are from a study of T cell repertoires in cytomegalovirus infection. As for the study in general: Public TCR beta signatures were indicative of both CMV infection and a matching HLA type.

This CDR3 is 15 amino acids long. Per germline, CDR1 SSHAT and CDR2 FNYEAQ (reference sequence). With 3 bases clipped from V and 5 bases from J, the junction kept 9 bases outside the gene matches. MiXCR, applied by TCRdb to the reads, yields one record per CDR3 protein. This sample has about 240,000 distinct CDR3 sequences; 9% to 15% occur once, and the top ten carry 1.6%. Findings and caveats of the study: Within the response measured ex vivo, HLA-C-restricted CMV-specific TCR beta clonotypes were dominant.

This chain links TRBV7-7 with TRBJ2-5; TRBD1 aligns across 7 bases. The sequence came from a human donor in good health (CMV status not recorded). Some clones in this sample may be carry-over from other donors' samples. The sequencing input was PBMCs. CDR3 loop: CASSLREGATETQYF. CDR3 in DNA: TGTGCCAGCAGCTTGCGAGAGGGGGCGACGGAGACCCAGTACTTC.